This T cell receptor beta chain was documented in a study of T cells in Graves' hyperthyroidism and ophthalmopathy. Study details: Peripheral blood was obtained at initial diagnosis, preceding any treatment.

The germline gives CDR1 WNHNN, CDR2 SYGVQD (reference sequence). Trimming removed 2 bases from V and 8 bases from J, with 9 bases in between. The CDR3 consists of 13 residues. Hyperthyroidism was newly diagnosed in patients aged 18 to 65 (duration under 2 months). Uncontrolled infection, other autoimmune disease, pregnancy or lactation disqualified patients from enrolment. Diagnoses used clinical symptoms, serum thyroxine and TRAb, thyroid ultrasound and orbital computed tomography. RNA transcripts were the template for amplifying TCR beta CDR3 regions. The study used the HTBI primer set for a first-round RT-PCR of the TCR CDR3. Each CDR3 protein is one row after TCRdb ran MiXCR on the multiplex PCR reads. The data show about 290,000 distinct CDR3 sequences, with around a sixth seen just once and around 34% held by the top ten.

This rearrangement joins TRBV10-1 to TRBJ2-2; D unresolved. The source is a man aged 30 to 45 with Graves' hyperthyroidism. The source material was blood. The CDR3 DNA sequence: TGCGCCAGCAGTGAGAATATTAAGGGGGAGCTGTTTTTT. Translation gives CASSENIKGELFF.